The 10 T cell receptor beta chains reported below all come from one sample, sequenced in a study of beta chain features in type 1 diabetes. General study points: All four CD4+ subsets of Type 1 diabetes patients contained TCRB CDR3s that were moderately but significantly shorter.

These TCRs are of unknown antigen specificity. The whole isolated RNA underwent reverse transcription, so sequencing captured expressed TCRB transcripts. Repertoires were generated with immunoSEQ multiplex PCR, while TCRdb's copy carries only in-frame clones and drops some. Seen here are roughly 160,000 clones, less than 10% observed once, and the top ten hold about 0.5%. The sequencing input was central memory CD4+ T cells from blood. These receptors were collected from a man aged 18 to 29 with type 1 diabetes.

This clone came up a few times. The chain has TRBV30 and TRBJ2-3; 9 bases are shared with TRBD2. CDR1 GTSNPN and CDR2 SVGIG come from the germline V gene (reference sequence). This CDR3 comprises 14 residues. The junction had 5 bases not matched to a gene; V was cut back by 5 bases and J by 2 bases. CDR3 nucleotide sequence: TGTGCCTGGGTAGCGGGAGTGAACACAGATACGCAGTATTTT. It translates to CAWVAGVNTDTQYF.

This clone was observed a few times. In the same sample, other DNA sequences code for this CDR3. The chain carries TRBV7-2 and TRBJ2-3; D uncertain. The CDR3 consists of 14 residues. V shed 0 bases and J shed 0 bases, with 4 bases lying between them. Germline lookup yields CDR1 SGHTA and CDR2 FQGNSA. The CDR3 protein is CASSLAQSTDTQYF. The DNA for the CDR3 is TGTGCCAGCAGCTTAGCTCAGAGCACAGATACGCAGTATTTT.

The chain is built from TRBV5-5 and TRBJ2-5; 11 bases agree with TRBD2. With V trimmed by 3 bases and J by 0 bases, 7 bases remained unmatched. There are 17 residues in the CDR3. The germline gives CDR1 SGHKS, CDR2 YYEKEE (reference sequence). DNA of the CDR3: TGTGCCAGCAGCTCCCGACTAGCGGGGTCGTACCAAGAGACCCAGTACTTC. It is translated as CASSSRLAGSYQETQYF.

This clone was picked up a small number of times. V is TRBV6-1 and J is TRBJ2-7, with 8 bases matching TRBD1. The germline V gene encodes CDR1 MNHNS and CDR2 SASEGT. The length of the CDR3 is 12 residues. The V segment lost 6 bases and the J segment 6 bases; nucleotides outside the gene matches: 4. This CDR3 is CASRYTGGEQYF. The CDR3 DNA follows: TGTGCCAGCAGGTACACAGGGGGCGAGCAGTACTTC.

The sample holds many counts of this clone. The chain carries TRBV5-4 and TRBJ2-5; TRBD2 might be the D (5 bases). Germline V CDR1 and CDR2: SGHNT, YYREEE (reference sequence). Between the trimmed V and J ends, which lost 1 base and 3 bases, there was a span of 13 bases. The CDR3 has 15 amino acids. Here the CDR3 DNA reads TGTGCCAGCAGCTTGTTTAGCCAGACTAAAGAGACCCAGTACTTC. Translating it yields CASSLFSQTKETQYF.

This clone turned up a few times. The chain employs TRBV11-2 and TRBJ2-2; perhaps TRBD2 as D (5 bases). Trimming removed 7 bases from V and 1 base from J, with 22 bases in between. The CDR3 length is 18 residues. Germline assignment: CDR1 SGHAT and CDR2 FQNNGV. This chain's CDR3 is CASKHRGGGGRNTGELFF. CDR3 nucleotides: TGTGCCAGCAAACATCGGGGTGGCGGAGGAAGGAACACCGGGGAGCTGTTTTTT.

This clone was observed a few times. V gene TRBV30 combines with J gene TRBJ1-1, with D perhaps TRBD1 (5 bases). The CDR3 length is 13 residues. Trimming took off 1 base at V and 2 bases at J, with 8 bases between the two ends. Germline CDR1 is GTSNPN and CDR2 is SVGIG (reference sequence). CDR3 protein: CAWSGQPNTEAFF. CDR3 DNA sequence: TGTGCCTGGAGTGGACAGCCAAACACTGAAGCTTTCTTT.

The chain recombines TRBV13 with TRBJ2-5; D is unresolved. Trimming removed 4 bases from V and 5 bases from J, with 11 bases in between. CDR1 is PRHDT, CDR2 FYEKMQ, per germline (reference sequence). The length of the CDR3 is 13 residues. The CDR3 region is CASSSPPRETQYF. In nucleotides, the CDR3 is TGTGCCAGCAGCTCCCCCCCCCGGGAGACCCAGTACTTC.

V and J are TRBV19 and TRBJ2-1, with D perhaps TRBD1 (6 bases). This CDR3 has 14 amino acids. Looked up from germline, CDR1 is LNHDA and CDR2 is SQIVND (reference sequence). V dropped 5 bases and J dropped 4 bases, with 12 bases sitting between them. The CDR3 DNA follows: TGTGCCAGTAGTGGGCAGGGGTGGTACAATGAGCAGTTCTTC. As protein: CASSGQGWYNEQFF.

This clone was counted a few times. V is TRBV28 and J is TRBJ1-5, with 7 positions matching TRBD1. Germline loops: CDR1 MDHEN, CDR2 SYDVKM. Losses at the gene ends were 3 bases for V and 6 bases for J; bases not matched to a gene: 11. CDR3 length: 16 amino acids. DNA for the CDR3: TGTGCCAGCAGTTTCCTAACAGGGGTAGGGGGTCAGCCCCAGCATTTT. Its protein product is CASSFLTGVGGQPQHF.